This TCR beta chain was recorded in a study of human T cells and chemical hapten exposure. For the study at large: 2% DPC was applied to roughly 2 cm by roughly 2 cm of upper inner arm skin for sensitization. The patients, most of them female, presented with alopecia areata, totalis or universalis.

This clonotype was observed a few times. Its antigen is currently unknown. As handled by the study authors: Individual samples carried between roughly 23,224 and 750,000 TCRs, with 85,000 to 100,000 as the median. TCRdb reanalysed the RACE reads using MiXCR and keeps one entry per CDR3 protein. The V and J calls follow TCRdb's processing rather than the paper's. The repertoire includes around 340,000 distinct CDR3 sequences, roughly 6.9% of them detected once, and 7.5% to 9% sits in the top ten. The length of the CDR3 is 13 residues. V shed 6 bases and J shed 6 bases, with 13 bases lying between them. The germline V gene encodes CDR1 SGHAT and CDR2 FQNNGV. The time point: patch test 1, 2 weeks after DPC sensitization. This sample's treatment: therapeutic diphenylcyclopropenone sensitization with weekly scalp DPC. Whole-study findings and limits: Controls formed significantly fewer large CDR3 similarity clusters than expanded TCRs did.

The sequencing here drew on whole blood, taken in connection with sensitization to the hapten diphenylcyclopropenone (DPC). The rearrangement joins TRBV11-2 to TRBJ2-3; no clear D. This clonotype was sampled from a woman aged 18-35 years with alopecia areata. Some clones in this sample may be carry-over from other donors' samples. The CDR3 spells CASRSDGPDTQYF. In nucleotides, the CDR3 is TGTGCCAGCAGATCGGACGGTCCCGATACGCAGTATTTT.